The present entry profiles one TCR beta chain with its context. The antigen is unknown. The data are from a study of cytomegalovirus exposure and HLA in healthy donors. General observations from the study: HLA alleles showed associations with some 17,000 TCR beta sequences in a later analysis, at a 0.05 false discovery rate.

Both 60 Vbeta primers and 13 Jbeta primers went into the PCR. Repertoires were generated with immunoSEQ multiplex PCR, while TCRdb's copy carries only in-frame clones and drops some. The sample consists of fewer than 250,000 clones, more than 75% of them appearing once. This clonotype was sampled from a man aged 40-49 years in good health and CMV-seropositive. The sequenced sample consisted of PBMCs.

CDR3 nucleotides: TGTGCCAGCAGCCGACAGGGACGGTCGGATCAGCCCCAGCATTTT. Protein product: CASSRQGRSDQPQHF. The rearrangement links TRBV9 to TRBJ1-5; TRBD1 agrees at 7 bases. There are 15 residues in the CDR3. Germline CDR1 is SGDLS and CDR2 is YYNGEE. The trim removed 4 bases at V and 5 bases at J, leaving 9 bases unmatched.